The subject of this entry is one T cell receptor beta chain. CDR3 length: 12 residues. Germline V CDR1 and CDR2: SEHNR, FQNEAQ (reference sequence). Trimming took 3 bases from V and 6 from J, leaving 6 bases between them. This specimen comes from a study of shared clonotypes between healthy human individuals. TCRdb's table, derived via immunoSEQ multiplex PCR, lists solely in-frame clones and lacks some. The profile shows some 2,100,000 clones, under 97% of them singletons. The rearrangement links TRBV7-9 to TRBJ2-1, with unresolved D. Sequencing was carried out using naive CD4+ T cells sorted from blood. As to subset: CD45RA+ positively selected. The TCR sequence derives from a man younger than 35 in good health. The CDR3 sequence is CASSFSINEQFF. CDR3 coding DNA: TGTGCCAGCAGCTTTTCCATCAATGAGCAGTTCTTC.